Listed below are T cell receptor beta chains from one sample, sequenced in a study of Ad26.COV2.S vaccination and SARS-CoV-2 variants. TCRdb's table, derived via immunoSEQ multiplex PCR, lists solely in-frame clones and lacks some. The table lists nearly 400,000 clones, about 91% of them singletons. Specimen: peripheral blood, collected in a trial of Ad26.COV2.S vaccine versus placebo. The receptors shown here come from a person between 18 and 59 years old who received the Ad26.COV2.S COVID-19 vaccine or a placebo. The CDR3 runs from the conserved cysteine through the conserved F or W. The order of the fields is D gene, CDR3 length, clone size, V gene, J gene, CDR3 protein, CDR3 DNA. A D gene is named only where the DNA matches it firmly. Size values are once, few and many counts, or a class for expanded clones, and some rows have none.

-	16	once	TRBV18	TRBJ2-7	CASSPLSGLLPYEQYF	TGTGCCAGCTCACCACTTTCAGGACTCTTACCTTACGAGCAGTACTTC
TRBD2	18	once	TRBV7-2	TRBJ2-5	CASSLNPGTSGSGETQYF	TGTGCCAGCAGCTTAAATCCCGGGACTAGCGGGAGTGGAGAGACCCAGTACTTC
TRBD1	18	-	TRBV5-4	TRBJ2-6	CASSGTGTDFSGANVLTF	TGTGCCAGCAGCGGTACCGGGACAGACTTCTCTGGGGCCAACGTCCTGACTTTC
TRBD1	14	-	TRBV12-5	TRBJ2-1	CASGSDRAVNEQFF	TGTGCTAGTGGTTCGGACAGGGCGGTCAATGAGCAGTTCTTC
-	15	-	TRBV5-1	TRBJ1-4	CASSLGSATNEKLFF	TGCGCCAGCAGCTTGGGGAGTGCAACTAATGAAAAACTGTTTTTT
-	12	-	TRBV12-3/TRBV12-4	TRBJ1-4	CASSLLIEKLFF	TGTGCCAGCAGCTTACTTATTGAAAAACTGTTTTTT
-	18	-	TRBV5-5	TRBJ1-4	CASSLDVGGQGRGEKLFF	TGTGCCAGCAGCTTGGATGTTGGCGGTCAGGGGAGGGGTGAAAAACTGTTTTTT
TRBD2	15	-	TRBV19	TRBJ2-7	CASARLAGSSYEQYF	TGTGCCAGCGCAAGACTAGCGGGGAGCTCCTACGAGCAGTACTTC
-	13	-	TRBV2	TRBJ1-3	CASEPGRGNTIYF	TGTGCCAGTGAGCCCGGACGCGGAAACACCATATATTTT
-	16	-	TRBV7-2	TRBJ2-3	CASSGFETGGTDTQYF	TGTGCCAGCAGCGGATTTGAGACAGGTGGCACAGATACGCAGTATTTT
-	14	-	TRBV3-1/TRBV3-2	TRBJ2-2	CASSQLDTTGELFF	TGTGCCAGCAGCCAGTTAGACACGACCGGGGAGCTGTTTTTT
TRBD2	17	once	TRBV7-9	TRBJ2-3	CASSSFLLAGGHDTQYF	TGTGCCAGCAGCTCCTTTCTGCTAGCGGGAGGGCATGATACGCAGTATTTT
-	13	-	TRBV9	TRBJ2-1	CASSVGERQVMFF	TGTGCCAGCAGCGTAGGAGAAAGACAGGTCATGTTCTTC
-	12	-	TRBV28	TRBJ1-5	CASSLYQQPQHF	TGTGCCAGCAGTTTATACCAGCAGCCCCAGCATTTT
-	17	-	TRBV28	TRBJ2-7	CASSFPPTGYHLNEQYF	TGTGCCAGCAGTTTCCCCCCAACAGGATACCACCTAAACGAGCAGTACTTC
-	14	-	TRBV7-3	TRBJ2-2	CASSDRASTGELFF	TGTGCCAGCAGCGACCGGGCTAGCACCGGGGAGCTGTTTTTT
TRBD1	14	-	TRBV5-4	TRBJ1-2	CASSSLQGASGYTF	TGTGCCAGCAGCTCCTTACAGGGGGCGAGTGGCTACACCTTC
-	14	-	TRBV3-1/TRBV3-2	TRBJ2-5	CASSQEGAGETQYF	TGTGCCAGCAGCCAAGAGGGCGCGGGAGAGACCCAGTACTTC
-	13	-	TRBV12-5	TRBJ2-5	CASGLSAGETQYF	TGTGCTAGTGGTTTGTCAGCGGGAGAGACCCAGTACTTC
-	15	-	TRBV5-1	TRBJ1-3	CASSLGTASGNTIYF	TGCGCCAGCAGCTTGGGGACAGCCTCTGGAAACACCATATATTTT
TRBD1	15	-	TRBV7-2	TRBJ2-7	CASSQGQGGSYEQYF	TGTGCCAGCAGCCAGGGACAGGGGGGTTCCTACGAGCAGTACTTC
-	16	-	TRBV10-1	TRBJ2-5	CASSGTFTRLGETQYF	TGCGCCAGCAGTGGGACCTTTACTAGGCTGGGAGAGACCCAGTACTTC
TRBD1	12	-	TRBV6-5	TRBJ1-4	CASGTDNEKLFF	TGTGCCAGCGGGACAGATAATGAAAAACTGTTTTTT
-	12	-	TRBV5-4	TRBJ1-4	CASSLGEGSMFF	TGTGCCAGCAGCTTGGGGGAAGGATCGATGTTTTTT
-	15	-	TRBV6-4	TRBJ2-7	CASWVRGEGPVEQYF	TGTGCCAGCTGGGTGAGGGGGGAGGGCCCGGTTGAGCAGTACTTC
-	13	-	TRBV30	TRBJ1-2	CALRDLDNYGYTF	TGTGCCTTGCGGGACCTCGATAACTATGGCTACACCTTC
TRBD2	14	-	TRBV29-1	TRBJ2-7	CSARPSGSSYEQYF	TGCAGCGCAAGACCTAGCGGGAGCTCCTACGAGCAGTACTTC
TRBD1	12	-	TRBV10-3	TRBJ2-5	CATRDSEETQYF	TGTGCCACCCGGGACAGCGAAGAGACCCAGTACTTC
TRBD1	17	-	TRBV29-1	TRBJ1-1	CSVEGPGTGGLITEAFF	TGCAGCGTTGAAGGACCCGGGACAGGGGGCCTGATCACTGAAGCTTTCTTT
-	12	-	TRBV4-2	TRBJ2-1	CASSQAYNEQFF	TGTGCCAGCAGCCAAGCCTACAATGAGCAGTTCTTC
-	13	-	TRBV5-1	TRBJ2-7	CASSFGESGEQYF	TGCGCCAGCAGCTTCGGGGAGTCGGGCGAGCAGTACTTC
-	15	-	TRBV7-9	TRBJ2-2	CASSPPGVGTGELFF	TGTGCCAGCAGCCCCCCAGGAGTAGGCACCGGGGAGCTGTTTTTT
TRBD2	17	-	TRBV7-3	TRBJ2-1	CASSLRTSGSLYNEQFF	TGTGCCAGCAGCTTAAGGACTAGCGGGAGTCTCTACAATGAGCAGTTCTTC
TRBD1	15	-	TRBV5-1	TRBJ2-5	CASSLSGTGEETQYF	TGCGCCAGCAGCTTATCCGGGACAGGGGAAGAGACCCAGTACTTC
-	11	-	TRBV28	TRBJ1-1	CASRSTVAAFF	TGTGCCAGCAGATCCACAGTAGCAGCTTTCTTT
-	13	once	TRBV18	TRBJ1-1	CASSPGRNTEAFF	TGTGCCAGCTCACCGGGGAGGAACACTGAAGCTTTCTTT
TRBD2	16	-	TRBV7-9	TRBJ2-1	CASSLSHLAGVNEQFF	TGTGCCAGCAGCTTATCGCATCTAGCGGGAGTGAATGAGCAGTTCTTC
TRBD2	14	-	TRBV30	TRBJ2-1	CAWSVVSGRNEQFF	TGTGCCTGGAGTGTCGTTAGCGGGAGAAATGAGCAGTTCTTC
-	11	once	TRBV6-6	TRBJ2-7	CASSPRRGQYF	TGTGCCAGCAGTCCCAGGAGGGGGCAGTACTTC
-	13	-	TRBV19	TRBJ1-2	CASRDTQSRGYTF	TGTGCCAGTAGAGACACCCAATCAAGGGGCTACACCTTC
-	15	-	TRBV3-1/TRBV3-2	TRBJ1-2	CASSQGIRGGYGYTF	TGTGCCAGCAGCCAAGGGATTAGGGGCGGCTATGGCTACACCTTC
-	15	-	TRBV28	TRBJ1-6	CASSLGQIFNSPLHF	TGTGCCAGCAGTCTCGGACAGATCTTTAATTCACCCCTCCACTTT
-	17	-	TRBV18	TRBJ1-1	CASSPALLKGMNTEAFF	TGTGCCAGCTCTCCTGCCCTTCTCAAGGGAATGAACACTGAAGCTTTCTTT